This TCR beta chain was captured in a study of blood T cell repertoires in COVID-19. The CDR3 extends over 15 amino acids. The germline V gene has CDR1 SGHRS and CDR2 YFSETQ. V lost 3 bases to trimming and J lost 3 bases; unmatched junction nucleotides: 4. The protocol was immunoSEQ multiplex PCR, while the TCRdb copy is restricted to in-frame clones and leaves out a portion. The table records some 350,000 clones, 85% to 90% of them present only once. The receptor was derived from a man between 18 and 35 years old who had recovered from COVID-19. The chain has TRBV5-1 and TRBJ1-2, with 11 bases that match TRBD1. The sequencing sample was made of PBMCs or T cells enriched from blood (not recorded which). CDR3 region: CASSSGTGGYYGYTF. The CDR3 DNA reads TGCGCCAGCAGCTCCGGGACAGGGGGGTACTATGGCTACACCTTC.